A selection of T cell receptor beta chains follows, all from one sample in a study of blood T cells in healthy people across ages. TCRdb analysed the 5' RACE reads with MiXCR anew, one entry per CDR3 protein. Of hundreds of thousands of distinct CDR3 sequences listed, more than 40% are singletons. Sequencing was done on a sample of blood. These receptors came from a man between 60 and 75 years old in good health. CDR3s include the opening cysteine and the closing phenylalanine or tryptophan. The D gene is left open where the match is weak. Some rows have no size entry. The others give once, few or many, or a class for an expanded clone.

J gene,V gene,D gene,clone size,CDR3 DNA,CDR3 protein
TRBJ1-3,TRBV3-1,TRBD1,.,TGTGCCAGCAGCCAGGGGACAGCCTACTCTGGAAACACCATATATTTT,CASSQGTAYSGNTIYF
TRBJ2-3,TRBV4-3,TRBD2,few,TGCGCCAGCAGCCTAGAGGGACTAGCGGGGGGTAGTGACACAGATACGCAGTATTTT,CASSLEGLAGGSDTDTQYF
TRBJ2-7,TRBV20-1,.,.,TGCAGTGCAGATATTAAGGGAGACGAGCAGTACTTC,CSADIKGDEQYF
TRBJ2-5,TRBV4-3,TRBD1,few,TGCGCCAGCAGCGACGGACAGGGAGGAGGACAAGAGACCCAGTACTTC,CASSDGQGGGQETQYF
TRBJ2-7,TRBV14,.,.,TGTGCCAGCAGCCAAGGAGAAGGGGAGGCCTACGAGCAGTACTTC,CASSQGEGEAYEQYF
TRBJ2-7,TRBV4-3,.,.,TGCGCCAGCAGCCAAGATTCCCGCAGGGATGGGTCCTACGAGCAGTACTTC,CASSQDSRRDGSYEQYF
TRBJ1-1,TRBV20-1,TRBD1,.,TGCAGTGCTAGAGTTCTTGACCGGGACAGGGGTCGAGCTTTCTTT,CSARVLDRDRGRAFF
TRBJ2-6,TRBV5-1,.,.,TGCGCCAGCAGCGCCAATACTGGGGCCAACGTCCTGACTTTC,CASSANTGANVLTF
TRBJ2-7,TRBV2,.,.,TGTGCCAGCAGTGAAGAGGGAGAAGGGCGGTACGAGCAGTACTTC,CASSEEGEGRYEQYF
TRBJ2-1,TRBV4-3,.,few,TGCGCCAGCAGCCAAGTGAGGCGGGGGCCTCGTAATGAGCAGTTCTTC,CASSQVRRGPRNEQFF
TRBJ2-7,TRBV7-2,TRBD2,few,TGTGCCAGCAGGATGGAGGGACTAGCGGGGACCTACGAGCAGTACTTC,CASRMEGLAGTYEQYF
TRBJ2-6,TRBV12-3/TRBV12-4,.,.,TGTGCCAGCAAGAGGGGGGGGGCCAACGTCCTGACTTTC,CASKRGGANVLTF
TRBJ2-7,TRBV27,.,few,TGTGCCAGCAGACTTGGACAGACCTACGAGCAGTACTTC,CASRLGQTYEQYF
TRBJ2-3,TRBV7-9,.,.,TGTGCCAGCAGTTCGAATGACTCCCCCACAGATACGCAGTATTTT,CASSSNDSPTDTQYF
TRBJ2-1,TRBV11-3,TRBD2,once,TGTGCCAGCAACCGTCTTGGCGGGGGGGCCTACAATGAGCAGTTCTTC,CASNRLGGGAYNEQFF
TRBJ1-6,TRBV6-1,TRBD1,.,TGTGCCACCGGGACAGTCAATTCACCCCTCCACTTT,CATGTVNSPLHF
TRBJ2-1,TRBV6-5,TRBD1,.,TGTGCCAGCCGACCGGGACAGGCGCTGCCCGAGCAGTTCTTC,CASRPGQALPEQFF
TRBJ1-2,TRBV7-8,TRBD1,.,TGTGCCAGCAGCGCGGACCCGGCAGGGGGTGGCTACACCTTC,CASSADPAGGGYTF
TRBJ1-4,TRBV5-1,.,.,TGCGCCAGCAGCTTGAACGGGGGGGAAGACGGAAAACTGTTTTTT,CASSLNGGEDGKLFF
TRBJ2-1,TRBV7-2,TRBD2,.,TGTGCCGATAGCGGGAGCTCCTACAATGAGCAGTTCTTC,CADSGSSYNEQFF
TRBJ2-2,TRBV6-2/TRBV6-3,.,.,TGTGCCAGCAGCATCCTGAGACAGAGCTACGCCGGGGAGCTGTTTTTT,CASSILRQSYAGELFF
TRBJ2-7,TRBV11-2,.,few,TGTGCCAGCAGCCGCGAGGGCGAGCAGTACTTC,CASSREGEQYF